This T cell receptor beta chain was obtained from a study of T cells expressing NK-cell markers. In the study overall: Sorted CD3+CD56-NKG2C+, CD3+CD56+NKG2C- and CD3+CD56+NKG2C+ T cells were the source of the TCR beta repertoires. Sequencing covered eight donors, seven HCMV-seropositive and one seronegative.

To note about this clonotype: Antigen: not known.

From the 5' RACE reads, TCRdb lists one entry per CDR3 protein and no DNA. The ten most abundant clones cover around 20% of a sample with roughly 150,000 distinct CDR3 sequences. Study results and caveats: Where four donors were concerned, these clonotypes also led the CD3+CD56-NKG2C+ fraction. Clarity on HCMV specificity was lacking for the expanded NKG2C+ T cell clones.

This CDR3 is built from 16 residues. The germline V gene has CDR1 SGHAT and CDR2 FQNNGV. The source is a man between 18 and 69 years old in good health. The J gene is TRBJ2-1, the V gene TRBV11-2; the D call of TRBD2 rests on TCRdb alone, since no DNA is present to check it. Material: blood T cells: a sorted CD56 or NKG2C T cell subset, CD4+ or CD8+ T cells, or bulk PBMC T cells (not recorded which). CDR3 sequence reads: CASSAGPVWPYNEQFF. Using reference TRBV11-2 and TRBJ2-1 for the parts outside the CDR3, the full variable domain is EAGVAQSPRYKIIEKRQSVAFWCNPISGHATLYWYQQILGQGPKLLIQFQNNGVVDDSQLPKDRFSAERLKGVDSTLKIQPAKLEDSAVYLCASSAGPVWPYNEQFFGPGTRLTVL.